This TCR beta chain was retrieved from a study of cytomegalovirus exposure and HLA in healthy donors. This clone was recorded once. J was trimmed by 6 bases and V by 5 bases; bases with no gene match: 7. CDR1 SGHVS and CDR2 FQNEAQ come from the germline V gene. This CDR3 has 13 residues. Amplification used 60 Vbeta primers and 13 Jbeta primers. The protocol was immunoSEQ multiplex PCR, while the TCRdb copy is restricted to in-frame clones and leaves out a portion. The table lists about 150,000 clones, around 84% of them singletons. The chain has TRBV7-8 and TRBJ2-7; 7 bases fit TRBD1. The receptor was derived from a man aged 35 to 55 in good health and CMV-seropositive. The sequenced sample was PBMCs. As DNA, the CDR3 is TGTGCCAGCAGCCGGACAGGTTTCACCGAGCAGTACTTC. Translating gives CASSRTGFTEQYF.